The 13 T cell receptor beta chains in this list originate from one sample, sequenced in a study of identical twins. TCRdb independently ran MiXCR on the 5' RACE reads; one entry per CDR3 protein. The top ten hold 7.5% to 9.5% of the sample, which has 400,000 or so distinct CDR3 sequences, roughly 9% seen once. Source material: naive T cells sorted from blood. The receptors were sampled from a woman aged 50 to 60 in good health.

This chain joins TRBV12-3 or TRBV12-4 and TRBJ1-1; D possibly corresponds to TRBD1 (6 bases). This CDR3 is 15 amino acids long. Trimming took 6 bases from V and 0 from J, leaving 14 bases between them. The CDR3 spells CASRNREVMNTEAFF. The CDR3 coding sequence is TGTGCCAGCAGGAACAGGGAGGTCATGAACACTGAAGCTTTCTTT.

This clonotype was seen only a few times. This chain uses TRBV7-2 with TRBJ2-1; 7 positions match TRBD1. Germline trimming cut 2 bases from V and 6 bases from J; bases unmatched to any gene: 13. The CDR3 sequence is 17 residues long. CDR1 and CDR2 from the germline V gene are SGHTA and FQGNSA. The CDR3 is CASSLFATGSAANEQFF. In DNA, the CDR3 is TGTGCCAGCAGCTTATTTGCGACAGGGTCTGCGGCCAATGAGCAGTTCTTC.

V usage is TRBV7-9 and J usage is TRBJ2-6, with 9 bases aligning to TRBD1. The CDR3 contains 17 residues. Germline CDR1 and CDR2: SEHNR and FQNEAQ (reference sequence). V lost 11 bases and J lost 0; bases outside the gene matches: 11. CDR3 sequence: CAEPHRGPVSGANVLTF. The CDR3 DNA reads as TGTGCCGAACCACACAGGGGGCCCGTCTCTGGGGCCAACGTCCTGACTTTC. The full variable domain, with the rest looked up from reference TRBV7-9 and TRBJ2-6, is DTGVSQNPRHKITKRGQNVTFRCDPISEHNRLYWYRQTLGQGPEFLTYFQNEAQLEKSRLLSDRFSAERPKGSFSTLEIQRTEQGDSAMYLCAEPHRGPVSGANVLTFGAGSRLTVL.

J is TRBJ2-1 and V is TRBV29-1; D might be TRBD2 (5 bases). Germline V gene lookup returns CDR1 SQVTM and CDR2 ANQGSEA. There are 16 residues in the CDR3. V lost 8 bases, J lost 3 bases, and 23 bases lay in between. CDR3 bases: TGCAGCTCCCTGGAGGAAGAGAGGACCTACTACAATGAGCAGTTCTTC. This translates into CSSLEEERTYYNEQFF.

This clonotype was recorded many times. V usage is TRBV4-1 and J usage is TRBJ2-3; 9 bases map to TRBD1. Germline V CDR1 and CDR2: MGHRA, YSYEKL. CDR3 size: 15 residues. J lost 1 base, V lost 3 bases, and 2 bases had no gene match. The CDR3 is CASSHWTGGTDTQYF. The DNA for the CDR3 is TGCGCCAGCAGCCACTGGACAGGGGGCACAGATACGCAGTATTTT.

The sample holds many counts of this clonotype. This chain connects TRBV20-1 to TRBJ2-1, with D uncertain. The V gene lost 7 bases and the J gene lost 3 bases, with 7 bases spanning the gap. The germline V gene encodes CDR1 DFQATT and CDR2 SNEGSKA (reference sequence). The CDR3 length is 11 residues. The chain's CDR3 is CSVASYNEQFF. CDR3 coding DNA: TGCAGTGTTGCCAGCTACAATGAGCAGTTCTTC.

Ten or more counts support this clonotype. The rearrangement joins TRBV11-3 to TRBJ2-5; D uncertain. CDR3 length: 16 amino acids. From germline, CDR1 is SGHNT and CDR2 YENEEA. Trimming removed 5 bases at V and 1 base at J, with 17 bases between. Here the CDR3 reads CASSPHFGSFQETQYF. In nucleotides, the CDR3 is TGTGCCAGCAGCCCCCATTTCGGCAGTTTCCAAGAGACCCAGTACTTC.

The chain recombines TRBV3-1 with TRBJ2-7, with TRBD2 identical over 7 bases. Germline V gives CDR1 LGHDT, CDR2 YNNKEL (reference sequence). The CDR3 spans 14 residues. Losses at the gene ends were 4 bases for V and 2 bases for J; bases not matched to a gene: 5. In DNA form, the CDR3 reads TGTGCCAGCAGCCCCGGACTAGGTGCCTACGAGCAGTACGTC. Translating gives CASSPGLGAYEQYV.

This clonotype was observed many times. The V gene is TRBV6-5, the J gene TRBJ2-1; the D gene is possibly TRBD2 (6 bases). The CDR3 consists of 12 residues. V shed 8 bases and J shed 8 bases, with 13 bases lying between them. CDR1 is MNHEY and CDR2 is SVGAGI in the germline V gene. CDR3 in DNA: TGTGCCAGCTGGGGGGTCGGAGATGAGCAGTTCTTC. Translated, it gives CASWGVGDEQFF.

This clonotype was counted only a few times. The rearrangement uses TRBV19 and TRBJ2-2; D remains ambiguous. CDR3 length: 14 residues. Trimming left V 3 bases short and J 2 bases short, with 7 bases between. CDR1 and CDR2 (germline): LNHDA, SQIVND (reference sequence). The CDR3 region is CASSMQANTGELFF. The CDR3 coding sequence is TGTGCCAGTAGTATGCAGGCAAACACCGGGGAGCTGTTTTTT.

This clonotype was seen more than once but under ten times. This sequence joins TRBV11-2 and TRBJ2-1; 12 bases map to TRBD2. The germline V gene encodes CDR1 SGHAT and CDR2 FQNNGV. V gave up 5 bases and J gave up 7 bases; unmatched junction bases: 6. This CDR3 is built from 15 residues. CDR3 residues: CASSPPSGRVNEQFF. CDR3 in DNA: TGTGCCAGCAGCCCACCTAGCGGGAGGGTAAATGAGCAGTTCTTC.

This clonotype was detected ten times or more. The chain's CDR3 is CASGLQSNERTQYF. The DNA of the CDR3 is TGTGCTAGTGGTTTGCAATCCAACGAAAGAACCCAGTACTTC. The chain carries TRBV12-5 and TRBJ2-5; D is undetermined. V dropped 2 bases and J dropped 8 bases, with 15 bases sitting between them. This CDR3 spans 14 amino acids. Germline V CDR1 and CDR2: LGHNT, FRNRAP.

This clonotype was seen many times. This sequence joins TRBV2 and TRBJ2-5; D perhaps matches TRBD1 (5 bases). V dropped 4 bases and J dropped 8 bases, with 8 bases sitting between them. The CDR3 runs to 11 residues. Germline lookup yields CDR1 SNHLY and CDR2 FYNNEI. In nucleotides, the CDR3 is TGTGCCAGCAGTGTGGGGCTAACCCAGTACTTC. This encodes CASSVGLTQYF.